Sequencing of this TCR beta chain was carried out in a study of shared clonotypes between healthy human individuals. Sequencing used immunoSEQ multiplex PCR; TCRdb keeps in-frame clones, though not all of them. Here the sample spans around 1.6 million clones, 95% to 99% being singletons. Every donor, a Caucasian adult, lived in Nashville, Tennessee. Naive CD4+ cells were CD45RA-selected; the remaining cells were memory. A word on this clone: The antigen is not known.

CDR3 length: 16 amino acids. V dropped 0 bases and J dropped 6 bases, with 15 bases sitting between them. Germline V gene lookup returns CDR1 KGHSH and CDR2 LQKENI. Overall study results and limits: Roughly 4.6% of naive CD4 clonotypes were common to a handful of donors.

The gene calls are TRBV18 and TRBJ2-4; maybe TRBD2 (6 bases). The TCR was taken from a young man in good health. What was sequenced was naive CD4+ T cells sorted from blood. Subset meaning: CD45RA+ positively selected. The CDR3 reads CASSPPLSGSLNIQYF. The CDR3 region has the DNA TGTGCCAGCTCACCACCGTTATCCGGGAGCCTAAACATTCAGTACTTC.